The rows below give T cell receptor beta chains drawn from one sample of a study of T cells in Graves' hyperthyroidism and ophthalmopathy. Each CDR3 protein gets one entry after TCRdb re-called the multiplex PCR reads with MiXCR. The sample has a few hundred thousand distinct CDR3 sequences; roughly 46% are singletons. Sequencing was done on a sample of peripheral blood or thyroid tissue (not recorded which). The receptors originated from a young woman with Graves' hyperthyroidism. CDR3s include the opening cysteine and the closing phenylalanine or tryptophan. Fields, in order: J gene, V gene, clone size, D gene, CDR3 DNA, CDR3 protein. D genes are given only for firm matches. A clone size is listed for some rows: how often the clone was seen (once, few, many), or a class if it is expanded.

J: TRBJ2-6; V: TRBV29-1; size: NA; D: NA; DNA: TGCAGCGTTGAACAGGGGGCCAACGTCCTGACTTTC; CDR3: CSVEQGANVLTF
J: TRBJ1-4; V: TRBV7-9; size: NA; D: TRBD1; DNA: TGTGCCAGCAGCTTAGGGGACAGCTTTAATGAAAAACTGTTTTTT; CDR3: CASSLGDSFNEKLFF
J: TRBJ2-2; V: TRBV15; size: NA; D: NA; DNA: TGTGCCAGCAGCTTTCGACGAGGGGGAATTAACACCGGGGAGCTGTTTTTT; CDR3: CASSFRRGGINTGELFF
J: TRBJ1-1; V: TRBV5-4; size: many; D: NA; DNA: TGTGCCAGCAGCTTGCGTGCGGGGGCGGGAGTCACTGAAGCTTTCTTT; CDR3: CASSLRAGAGVTEAFF
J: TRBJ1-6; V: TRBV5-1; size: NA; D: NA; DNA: TGCGCCAGCAGCTTGAACGGGATAGGGAGCAATCAGCCCCTCCACTTT; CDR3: CASSLNGIGSNQPLHF
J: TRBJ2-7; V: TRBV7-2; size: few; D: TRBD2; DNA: TGTGCCAGCAGCTTAGATGGGACTAGCAATCGTGAGCAGTACTTC; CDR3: CASSLDGTSNREQYF
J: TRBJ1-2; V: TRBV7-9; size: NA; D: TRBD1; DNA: TGTGCCAGCAGCTTAGATCTGGACAGGGGGGGCTACACCTTC; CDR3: CASSLDLDRGGYTF
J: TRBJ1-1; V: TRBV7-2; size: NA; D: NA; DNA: TGTGCCAGCACCACCATCCCGGCGAGGACCATCCTACCTAACACTGAAGCTTTCTTT; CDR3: CASTTIPARTILPNTEAFF
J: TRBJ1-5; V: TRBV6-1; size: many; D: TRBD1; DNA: TGTGCCAGCAGGGGGACAGGGCCGAGTTCGCCCCAGCATTTT; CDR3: CASRGTGPSSPQHF
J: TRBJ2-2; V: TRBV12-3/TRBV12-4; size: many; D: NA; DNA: TGTGCCAGCACCTATTATAAGGCCGGGGAGCTGTTTTTT; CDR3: CASTYYKAGELFF
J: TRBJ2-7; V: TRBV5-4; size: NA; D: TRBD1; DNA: TGTGCCAGCAGCTTCGGGACAGGGGCCTACAATGAGCAGTACTTC; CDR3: CASSFGTGAYNEQYF
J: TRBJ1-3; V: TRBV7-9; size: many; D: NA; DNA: TGTGCCAGCAGCTTCCTACGGGGAAGTGGAAACACCATATATTTT; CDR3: CASSFLRGSGNTIYF
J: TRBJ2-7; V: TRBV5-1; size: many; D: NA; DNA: TGCGCCAGCTGGGAATCCCCCTACGAGCAGTACTTC; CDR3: CASWESPYEQYF
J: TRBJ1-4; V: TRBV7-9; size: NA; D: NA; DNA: TGTGCCAGCAGCCCCTGGGTAGCTGTGCAGGGTAATGAAAAACTGTTTTTT; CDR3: CASSPWVAVQGNEKLFF
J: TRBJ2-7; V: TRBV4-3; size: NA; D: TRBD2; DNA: TGCGCCAGCAGCCCTGAGGGCGGGGGGACCTACGAGCAGTACTTC; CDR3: CASSPEGGGTYEQYF
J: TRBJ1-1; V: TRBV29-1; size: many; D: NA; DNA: TGCAGCGTTGACATGGGGGCAGGGGACACTGAAGCTTTCTTT; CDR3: CSVDMGAGDTEAFF
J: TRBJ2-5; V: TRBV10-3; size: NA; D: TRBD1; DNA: TGTGCCATCAGGGACAGGGGAGCGAATCAGCCCCAGTACTTC; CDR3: CAIRDRGANQPQYF
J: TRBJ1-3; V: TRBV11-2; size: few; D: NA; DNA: TGTGCCAGCAGCCCAGAACTCCTTCCTGGAAACACCATATATTTT; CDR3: CASSPELLPGNTIYF
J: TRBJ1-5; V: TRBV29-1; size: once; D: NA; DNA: TGCAGCTTCGGATGGGGCAATCAGCCCCAGCATTTT; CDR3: CSFGWGNQPQHF
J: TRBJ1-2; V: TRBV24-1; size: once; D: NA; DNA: TGTGCCACCAGTGCTAGAGAGGCCAGTAACTATGGCTACACCTTC; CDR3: CATSAREASNYGYTF
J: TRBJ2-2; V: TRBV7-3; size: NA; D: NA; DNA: TGTGCCAGCAGCTTAATCCCTGGAGGGGGCGGGACCGGGGAGCTGTTTTTT; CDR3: CASSLIPGGGGTGELFF
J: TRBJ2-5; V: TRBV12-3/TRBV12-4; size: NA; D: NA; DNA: TGTGCCAGCAGTTTCGCAGGGGGAGGTAGTCAGGGGACCCAGTACTTC; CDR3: CASSFAGGGSQGTQYF
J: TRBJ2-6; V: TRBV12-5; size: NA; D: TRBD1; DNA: TGTGCTAGTGTAGGGGGACAGGGGTTCCTCTCTGGGGCCAACGTCCTGACTTTC; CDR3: CASVGGQGFLSGANVLTF